This TCR beta chain was sequenced in a study of Ad26.COV2.S vaccination and SARS-CoV-2 variants. This clone was recorded only once. Assay: immunoSEQ multiplex PCR; the TCRdb copy retains only in-frame clones and omits some. The data show almost 400,000 clones, approximately 91% seen once. Treatment: over 15 received Ad26.COV2.S at low or high dose, single or two shots; roughly 5 received placebo; per-sample allocation not given. The samples were gathered on day 63 after the first injection of vaccine or placebo. Sample: peripheral blood, taken in a trial of Ad26.COV2.S vaccine versus placebo. The receptor comes from a person aged 18-65 years who received the Ad26.COV2.S COVID-19 vaccine or a placebo.

The CDR3 is CASSLGGYEQYF. CDR3 coding DNA: TGTGCCAGCAGCCTTGGGGGATACGAGCAGTACTTC. The chain combines TRBV5-6 with TRBJ2-7; D possibly matches TRBD1 or TRBD2 (5 bases each). The length of the CDR3 is 12 residues. CDR1 and CDR2 from the germline V gene are SGHDT and YYEEEE. The ends were cut back, 4 bases at V and 4 bases at J, with 9 bases in the middle.